Listed below are T cell receptor beta chains from one sample, sequenced in a study of blood T cell repertoires in COVID-19. The repertoire was sequenced with immunoSEQ multiplex PCR; TCRdb's copy has only in-frame clones and lacks some. The table includes approximately 350,000 clones, over 80% detected once. The sequenced sample was peripheral blood. Every receptor here comes from a woman aged 45-65 years with COVID-19, enrolled during active disease. Both conserved end residues are part of each CDR3. The D gene is left open where the match is weak. A row's size may be missing; if present it is once, few, many or a size class.

J: TRBJ1-2
D: TRBD1
V: TRBV24-1
size: .
length: 14
CDR3: CATSDPGTAHGYTF
DNA: TGTGCCACCAGTGATCCCGGGACAGCCCATGGCTACACCTTC

J: TRBJ2-1
D: TRBD2
V: TRBV7-7
size: .
length: 16
CDR3: CASSRGLAGVRNEQFF
DNA: TGTGCTAGCAGCAGGGGACTAGCGGGAGTCCGCAATGAGCAGTTCTTC

J: TRBJ2-1
D: .
V: TRBV19
size: .
length: 15
CDR3: CASISRASVHNEQFF
DNA: TGTGCCAGTATTAGTAGGGCTAGCGTCCACAATGAGCAGTTCTTC

J: TRBJ2-1
D: .
V: TRBV3-1/TRBV3-2
size: .
length: 12
CDR3: CASSLIQREQFF
DNA: TGTGCCAGCAGCCTAATCCAGCGGGAGCAGTTCTTC

J: TRBJ2-5
D: TRBD1
V: TRBV19
size: .
length: 15
CDR3: CASSSPRDSQETQYF
DNA: TGTGCCAGTAGTTCGCCCCGGGACAGCCAAGAGACCCAGTACTTC

J: TRBJ2-7
D: .
V: TRBV5-5
size: .
length: 13
CDR3: CASSPDSSYEQYF
DNA: TGTGCCAGCAGCCCCGACAGCTCCTACGAGCAGTACTTC

J: TRBJ1-2
D: TRBD1
V: TRBV3-1/TRBV3-2
size: .
length: 13
CDR3: CASSEQGVWGYTF
DNA: TGTGCCAGCAGCGAACAGGGGGTCTGGGGCTACACCTTC

J: TRBJ2-3
D: TRBD2
V: TRBV11-2
size: .
length: 16
CDR3: CASSLGAGRSTDTQYF
DNA: TGTGCCAGCAGCTTAGGAGCGGGACGGTCCACAGATACGCAGTATTTT

J: TRBJ2-3
D: TRBD2
V: TRBV19
size: .
length: 17
CDR3: CASARLADPSRTDTQYF
DNA: TGTGCCAGTGCAAGACTAGCGGATCCCTCCCGCACAGATACGCAGTATTTT

J: TRBJ2-5
D: .
V: TRBV30
size: .
length: 12
CDR3: CAWSGGGETQYF
DNA: TGTGCCTGGAGTGGTGGAGGGGAGACCCAGTACTTC

J: TRBJ1-1
D: .
V: TRBV3-1/TRBV3-2
size: .
length: 17
CDR3: CASSQDPWEGGITEAFF
DNA: TGTGCCAGCAGCCAAGATCCGTGGGAAGGGGGTATCACTGAAGCTTTCTTT

J: TRBJ1-1
D: TRBD1
V: TRBV30
size: .
length: 14
CDR3: CAWTKTGQGLEAFF
DNA: TGTGCCTGGACTAAAACCGGACAGGGCCTTGAAGCTTTCTTT

J: TRBJ2-1
D: .
V: TRBV9
size: .
length: 13
CDR3: CASSGGRANEQFF
DNA: TGTGCCAGCAGCGGTGGGCGGGCAAATGAGCAGTTCTTC

J: TRBJ2-3
D: .
V: TRBV7-2
size: few
length: 15
CDR3: CASSVGGTRTDTQYF
DNA: TGTGCCAGCAGCGTAGGAGGCACCCGCACAGATACGCAGTATTTT

J: TRBJ1-3
D: .
V: TRBV7-2
size: .
length: 15
CDR3: CASSLGTVSGNTIYF
DNA: TGTGCCAGCAGCTTAGGCACAGTTTCTGGAAACACCATATATTTT

J: TRBJ1-1
D: .
V: TRBV27
size: .
length: 14
CDR3: CASNPRATFTEAFF
DNA: TGTGCCAGCAATCCCAGGGCGACGTTCACTGAAGCTTTCTTT

J: TRBJ2-5
D: .
V: TRBV5-1
size: .
length: 15
CDR3: CASSLADQGTETQYF
DNA: TGCGCCAGCAGCCTTGCGGACCAGGGGACAGAGACCCAGTACTTC

J: TRBJ2-5
D: TRBD1
V: TRBV24-1
size: .
length: 13
CDR3: CATSAGQGVAQYF
DNA: TGTGCCACCAGTGCCGGACAGGGGGTAGCCCAGTACTTC

J: TRBJ2-1
D: TRBD2
V: TRBV19
size: .
length: 18
CDR3: CASSILGLAGSNVNEQFF
DNA: TGTGCCAGTAGTATATTAGGCCTAGCGGGCTCTAACGTCAATGAGCAGTTCTTC

J: TRBJ1-6
D: .
V: TRBV6-4
size: few
length: 17
CDR3: CASSDPATYSYNSPLHF
DNA: TGTGCCAGCAGTGACCCTGCGACTTACTCCTATAATTCACCCCTCCACTTT

J: TRBJ2-3
D: .
V: TRBV4-1
size: few
length: 15
CDR3: CASSHKGAGTDTQYF
DNA: TGCGCCAGCAGCCATAAGGGCGCGGGGACAGATACGCAGTATTTT

J: TRBJ1-3
D: .
V: TRBV4-1
size: .
length: 15
CDR3: CASSLRQASGNTIYF
DNA: TGCGCCAGCAGCCTAAGACAGGCCTCTGGAAACACCATATATTTT

J: TRBJ2-7
D: .
V: TRBV5-6
size: .
length: 14
CDR3: CASSLFAGQYEQYF
DNA: TGTGCCAGCAGCTTGTTTGCAGGCCAATACGAGCAGTACTTC

J: TRBJ2-1
D: .
V: TRBV19
size: .
length: 15
CDR3: CASSPSASSYNEQFF
DNA: TGTGCCAGTAGTCCTAGCGCGAGCTCCTACAATGAGCAGTTCTTC

J: TRBJ2-5
D: .
V: TRBV7-2
size: .
length: 14
CDR3: CASSSINRGETQYF
DNA: TGTGCCAGCAGTTCAATCAACAGAGGGGAGACCCAGTACTTC

J: TRBJ1-1
D: TRBD1
V: TRBV11-3
size: .
length: 14
CDR3: CASSEQGAGTEAFF
DNA: TGTGCCAGCAGCGAACAGGGGGCAGGCACTGAAGCTTTCTTT

J: TRBJ2-3
D: .
V: TRBV19
size: .
length: 18
CDR3: CASSISRLGGPSTDTQYF
DNA: TGTGCCAGTAGTATAAGTCGGTTGGGGGGACCTAGCACAGATACGCAGTATTTT

J: TRBJ1-2
D: .
V: TRBV7-2
size: .
length: 13
CDR3: CASSLVQSYGYTF
DNA: TGTGCCAGCAGCTTAGTACAATCCTATGGCTACACCTTC

J: TRBJ2-7
D: TRBD2
V: TRBV6-1
size: few
length: 15
CDR3: CASSDGTSGLYEQYF
DNA: TGTGCCAGCAGTGATGGGACTAGCGGACTCTACGAGCAGTACTTC

J: TRBJ2-7
D: TRBD1
V: TRBV11-3
size: .
length: 15
CDR3: CASSTWDRGAYEQYF
DNA: TGTGCCAGCAGCACATGGGACAGGGGCGCCTACGAGCAGTACTTC

J: TRBJ2-7
D: TRBD2
V: TRBV5-1
size: once
length: 17
CDR3: CASSLASSSGSDPRQYF
DNA: TGCGCCAGCAGCTTGGCGTCTTCCAGCGGGAGCGATCCACGGCAGTACTTC

J: TRBJ1-1
D: TRBD1
V: TRBV2
size: .
length: 14
CDR3: CASRDRVGSTEAFF
DNA: TGTGCCAGCAGGGACAGGGTCGGTTCCACTGAAGCTTTCTTT

J: TRBJ1-4
D: .
V: TRBV13
size: .
length: 17
CDR3: CASSSGGRQATNEKLFF
DNA: TGTGCCAGCAGCTCGGGGGGCAGACAAGCAACTAATGAAAAACTGTTTTTT

J: TRBJ2-3
D: TRBD2
V: TRBV11-3
size: .
length: 16
CDR3: CASSSGLAGGTDTQYF
DNA: TGTGCCAGCAGCTCAGGACTAGCGGGAGGAACAGATACGCAGTATTTT

J: TRBJ2-5
D: TRBD2
V: TRBV20-1
size: .
length: 16
CDR3: CSASRLAGGLGETQYF
DNA: TGCAGTGCTAGTAGACTAGCGGGAGGGTTGGGAGAGACCCAGTACTTC

J: TRBJ1-2
D: .
V: TRBV6-5
size: .
length: 14
CDR3: CASSPNAGDYGYTF
DNA: TGTGCCAGCAGTCCCAACGCGGGCGACTATGGCTACACCTTC